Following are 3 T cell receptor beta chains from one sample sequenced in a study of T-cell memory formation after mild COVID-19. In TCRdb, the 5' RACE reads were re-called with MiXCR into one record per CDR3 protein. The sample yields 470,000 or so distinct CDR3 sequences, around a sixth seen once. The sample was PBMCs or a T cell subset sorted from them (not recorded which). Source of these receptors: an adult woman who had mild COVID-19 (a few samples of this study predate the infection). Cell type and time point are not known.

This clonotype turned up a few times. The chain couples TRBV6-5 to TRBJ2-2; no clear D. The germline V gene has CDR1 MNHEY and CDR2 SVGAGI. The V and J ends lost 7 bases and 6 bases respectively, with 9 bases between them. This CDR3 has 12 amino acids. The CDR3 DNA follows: TGTGCCAGCACCGCCCCCCCCGGGGAGCTGTTTTTT. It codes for CASTAPPGELFF.

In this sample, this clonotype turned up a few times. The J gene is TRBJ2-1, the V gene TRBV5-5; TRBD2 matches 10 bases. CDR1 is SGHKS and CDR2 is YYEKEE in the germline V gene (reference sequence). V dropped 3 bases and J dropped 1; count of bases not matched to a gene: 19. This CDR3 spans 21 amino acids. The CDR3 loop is CASSSGLAVLVGVESYNEQFF. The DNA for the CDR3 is TGTGCCAGCAGCTCCGGACTAGCGGTACTTGTCGGGGTCGAGTCCTACAATGAGCAGTTCTTC.

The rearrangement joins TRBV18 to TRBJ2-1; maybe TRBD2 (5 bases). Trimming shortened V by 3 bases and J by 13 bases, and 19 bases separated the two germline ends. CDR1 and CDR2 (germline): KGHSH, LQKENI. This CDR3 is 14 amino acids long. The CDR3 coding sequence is TGTGCCAGCTCACCGTTGACTATAGCTAGTCCCCAGTTCTTC. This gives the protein CASSPLTIASPQFF.